The rows below give T cell receptor beta chains drawn from one sample of a study of T cells after yellow fever vaccination. Using its own MiXCR run on the 5' RACE reads, TCRdb lists one record per CDR3 protein. Seen here are almost 70,000 distinct CDR3 sequences, about 6% observed once, and the top ten hold around 2.2%. This material consisted of CD4+ T cells sorted from PBMCs, taken roughly 14 days after the first yellow fever vaccination. Every receptor here comes from a young man who received the YFV17D yellow fever vaccine. Each CDR3 is given with its conserved first and last residue. Fields, in order: J gene, V gene, clone size, D gene, CDR3 protein, CDR3 DNA. The D gene is left open where the match is weak. Clone size is not always given. Where it is, it says once, few, many or a class for expanded clones.

J gene: TRBJ2-3; V gene: TRBV28; clone size: many; D gene: -; CDR3 protein: CASSSTKLVGTDTQYF; CDR3 DNA: TGTGCCAGCAGTTCCACTAAGTTGGTTGGCACAGATACGCAGTATTTT
J gene: TRBJ2-5; V gene: TRBV11-2; clone size: many; D gene: -; CDR3 protein: CASRPLRGEAQETQYF; CDR3 DNA: TGTGCCAGCAGACCTTTACGGGGCGAAGCGCAAGAGACCCAGTACTTC
J gene: TRBJ2-7; V gene: TRBV24-1; clone size: many; D gene: TRBD1; CDR3 protein: CATSDRDSYEQYF; CDR3 DNA: TGTGCCACCAGTGACCGGGACAGCTACGAGCAGTACTTC
J gene: TRBJ2-3; V gene: TRBV7-2; clone size: many; D gene: -; CDR3 protein: CASSFPGDTQYF; CDR3 DNA: TGTGCCAGCAGCTTTCCTGGGGATACGCAGTATTTT
J gene: TRBJ2-5; V gene: TRBV7-2; clone size: -; D gene: -; CDR3 protein: CASSLGSRSEETQYF; CDR3 DNA: TGTGCCAGCAGCTTAGGTTCCAGGTCTGAGGAGACCCAGTACTTC
J gene: TRBJ2-3; V gene: TRBV18; clone size: many; D gene: TRBD1; CDR3 protein: CASSPAGTGGKDTQYF; CDR3 DNA: TGTGCCAGCTCACCGGCCGGGACAGGGGGCAAAGATACGCAGTATTTT
J gene: TRBJ2-2; V gene: TRBV7-8; clone size: few; D gene: -; CDR3 protein: CASSPDPNTGELFF; CDR3 DNA: TGTGCCAGCAGCCCGGACCCGAACACCGGGGAGCTGTTTTTT
J gene: TRBJ2-1; V gene: TRBV9; clone size: many; D gene: TRBD2; CDR3 protein: CASSVTSGTYNEQFF; CDR3 DNA: TGTGCCAGCAGCGTCACTAGCGGCACCTACAATGAGCAGTTCTTC
J gene: TRBJ2-5; V gene: TRBV20-1; clone size: many; D gene: -; CDR3 protein: CSTGRGHPQETQYF; CDR3 DNA: TGCAGTACTGGCCGGGGACACCCCCAAGAGACCCAGTACTTC
J gene: TRBJ1-1; V gene: TRBV2; clone size: medium-sized; D gene: TRBD1; CDR3 protein: CASSLRQGNTEAFF; CDR3 DNA: TGTGCCAGCAGTCTCAGACAGGGAAACACTGAAGCTTTCTTT
J gene: TRBJ1-1; V gene: TRBV5-6; clone size: many; D gene: TRBD1; CDR3 protein: CASSLRAGGPTEAFF; CDR3 DNA: TGTGCCAGCAGCTTGCGCGCAGGGGGCCCAACTGAAGCTTTCTTT
J gene: TRBJ1-2; V gene: TRBV7-2; clone size: many; D gene: -; CDR3 protein: CASRPPGLNYGYTF; CDR3 DNA: TGTGCCAGCAGACCTCCGGGGCTAAACTATGGCTACACCTTC
J gene: TRBJ1-1; V gene: TRBV12-3/TRBV12-4; clone size: many; D gene: TRBD1; CDR3 protein: CASRWGQLNTEAFF; CDR3 DNA: TGTGCCAGCAGATGGGGACAGCTGAACACTGAAGCTTTCTTT
J gene: TRBJ2-1; V gene: TRBV6-5; clone size: many; D gene: -; CDR3 protein: CASSYPGRNNEQFF; CDR3 DNA: TGTGCCAGCAGTTACCCGGGGAGAAACAATGAGCAGTTCTTC
J gene: TRBJ2-3; V gene: TRBV12-3/TRBV12-4; clone size: many; D gene: -; CDR3 protein: CASTSRDTQYF; CDR3 DNA: TGTGCCAGCACAAGCAGGGATACGCAGTATTTT
J gene: TRBJ2-3; V gene: TRBV12-5; clone size: many; D gene: -; CDR3 protein: CASAIWGTQYF; CDR3 DNA: TGTGCTAGTGCCATATGGGGGACGCAGTATTTT
J gene: TRBJ1-1; V gene: TRBV5-1; clone size: -; D gene: -; CDR3 protein: CASSPPSGSGTEAFF; CDR3 DNA: TGCGCCAGCAGCCCCCCTTCGGGGAGCGGCACTGAAGCTTTCTTT
J gene: TRBJ1-2; V gene: TRBV7-2; clone size: many; D gene: -; CDR3 protein: CASSPYDRPFLGYTF; CDR3 DNA: TGTGCCAGCAGCCCCTACGACAGACCATTTCTTGGCTACACCTTC
J gene: TRBJ2-2; V gene: TRBV12-3/TRBV12-4; clone size: many; D gene: -; CDR3 protein: CASRGSGAGELFF; CDR3 DNA: TGTGCCAGTAGGGGTAGCGGAGCCGGGGAGCTGTTTTTT
J gene: TRBJ1-6; V gene: TRBV5-4; clone size: many; D gene: -; CDR3 protein: CASSWDRGGGYNSPLHF; CDR3 DNA: TGTGCCAGCAGCTGGGATCGGGGAGGTGGCTATAATTCACCCCTCCACTTT
J gene: TRBJ1-3; V gene: TRBV7-9; clone size: many; D gene: -; CDR3 protein: CASSSRNSGNTIYF; CDR3 DNA: TGTGCCAGCAGCTCCAGGAACTCTGGAAACACCATATATTTT
J gene: TRBJ1-6; V gene: TRBV5-1; clone size: many; D gene: TRBD1; CDR3 protein: CASSLSGQGNSPLHF; CDR3 DNA: TGCGCCAGCAGCTTGTCGGGACAGGGGAATTCACCCCTCCACTTT
J gene: TRBJ2-4; V gene: TRBV28; clone size: many; D gene: TRBD1; CDR3 protein: CASSPRPGTGSGKNIQYF; CDR3 DNA: TGTGCCAGCAGCCCCCGTCCCGGGACAGGGTCGGGCAAAAACATTCAGTACTTC
J gene: TRBJ1-2; V gene: TRBV5-1; clone size: many; D gene: -; CDR3 protein: CASSLKGESAYGYTF; CDR3 DNA: TGCGCCAGCAGCTTAAAGGGGGAGTCTGCCTATGGCTACACCTTC
J gene: TRBJ2-7; V gene: TRBV5-1; clone size: many; D gene: -; CDR3 protein: CATSGGASDEQYF; CDR3 DNA: TGCGCCACCTCAGGCGGGGCCTCGGACGAGCAGTACTTC
J gene: TRBJ2-1; V gene: TRBV5-6; clone size: many; D gene: -; CDR3 protein: CASSQAGAGSAGEQFF; CDR3 DNA: TGTGCCAGCAGCCAAGCCGGGGCCGGGTCCGCAGGGGAGCAGTTCTTC
J gene: TRBJ2-3; V gene: TRBV5-1; clone size: many; D gene: TRBD2; CDR3 protein: CASSESLSGGTDTQYF; CDR3 DNA: TGCGCCAGCAGCGAGTCCCTTAGCGGGGGAACAGATACGCAGTATTTT
J gene: TRBJ2-5; V gene: TRBV5-1; clone size: many; D gene: TRBD1; CDR3 protein: CASSLSPGQGAAETQYF; CDR3 DNA: TGCGCCAGCAGCTTGTCCCCGGGACAGGGGGCGGCGGAGACCCAGTACTTC
J gene: TRBJ2-7; V gene: TRBV7-8; clone size: -; D gene: -; CDR3 protein: CASSLALAGAYEQYF; CDR3 DNA: TGTGCCAGCAGCTTAGCGCTGGCAGGCGCCTACGAGCAGTACTTC
J gene: TRBJ2-1; V gene: TRBV5-1; clone size: many; D gene: TRBD1; CDR3 protein: CASSQDRAGYNEQFF; CDR3 DNA: TGCGCCAGCAGTCAGGACAGGGCAGGGTACAATGAGCAGTTCTTC
J gene: TRBJ2-7; V gene: TRBV10-2; clone size: many; D gene: TRBD1; CDR3 protein: CASTNLGTGAFYEQYF; CDR3 DNA: TGCGCCAGCACTAACCTCGGGACAGGGGCGTTTTACGAGCAGTACTTC
J gene: TRBJ2-5; V gene: TRBV6-5; clone size: medium-sized; D gene: TRBD2; CDR3 protein: CASSQSSGQETQYF; CDR3 DNA: TGTGCCAGCAGTCAGTCTAGCGGCCAAGAGACCCAGTACTTC
J gene: TRBJ1-5; V gene: TRBV6-4; clone size: many; D gene: -; CDR3 protein: CASSDRRDSNQPQHF; CDR3 DNA: TGTGCCAGCAGTGACCGACGGGATAGCAATCAGCCCCAGCATTTT
J gene: TRBJ2-5; V gene: TRBV20-1; clone size: many; D gene: TRBD1; CDR3 protein: CSAGQGRLETQYF; CDR3 DNA: TGCAGTGCTGGACAGGGGAGGTTAGAGACCCAGTACTTC
J gene: TRBJ2-1; V gene: TRBV24-1; clone size: many; D gene: -; CDR3 protein: CATSDPDPGIHEQFF; CDR3 DNA: TGTGCCACCAGTGATCCGGACCCAGGAATTCATGAGCAGTTCTTC
J gene: TRBJ2-7; V gene: TRBV5-1; clone size: many; D gene: -; CDR3 protein: CASRYQAEAYEQYF; CDR3 DNA: TGCGCCAGCAGGTATCAGGCAGAGGCGTACGAGCAGTACTTC
J gene: TRBJ2-1; V gene: TRBV20-1; clone size: many; D gene: TRBD1; CDR3 protein: CSASETGDNEQFF; CDR3 DNA: TGCAGTGCTAGTGAGACAGGGGACAATGAGCAGTTCTTC
J gene: TRBJ2-3; V gene: TRBV12-3/TRBV12-4; clone size: many; D gene: TRBD2; CDR3 protein: CASSSGSGGVMQYF; CDR3 DNA: TGTGCCAGCAGTTCCGGCAGCGGGGGGGTTATGCAGTATTTT
J gene: TRBJ2-3; V gene: TRBV5-5; clone size: many; D gene: -; CDR3 protein: CASSLPYTDTQYF; CDR3 DNA: TGTGCCAGCAGCTTGCCATACACAGATACGCAGTATTTT
J gene: TRBJ1-6; V gene: TRBV5-1; clone size: many; D gene: -; CDR3 protein: CASSPLEGRGSPLHF; CDR3 DNA: TGCGCCAGCAGCCCCCTTGAGGGCCGGGGTTCACCCCTCCACTTT
J gene: TRBJ2-6; V gene: TRBV24-1; clone size: -; D gene: -; CDR3 protein: CATSEPTGRSGANVLTF; CDR3 DNA: TGTGCCACCAGTGAGCCGACAGGGAGGTCTGGGGCCAACGTCCTGACTTTC
J gene: TRBJ2-2; V gene: TRBV7-2; clone size: many; D gene: TRBD1; CDR3 protein: CASRIQGAPTGELFF; CDR3 DNA: TGTGCCAGCCGGATACAGGGGGCGCCCACCGGGGAGCTGTTTTTT
J gene: TRBJ2-1; V gene: TRBV5-6; clone size: many; D gene: -; CDR3 protein: CASSWTGDEQFF; CDR3 DNA: TGTGCCAGCAGCTGGACGGGGGATGAGCAGTTCTTC
J gene: TRBJ2-5; V gene: TRBV5-1; clone size: many; D gene: TRBD1; CDR3 protein: CASSLEGQYKETQYF; CDR3 DNA: TGCGCCAGCAGCCTAGAGGGACAGTATAAGGAGACCCAGTACTTC
J gene: TRBJ2-2; V gene: TRBV5-1; clone size: many; D gene: -; CDR3 protein: CASSDGANTGELFF; CDR3 DNA: TGCGCCAGCAGCGACGGCGCGAACACCGGGGAGCTGTTTTTT
J gene: TRBJ1-4; V gene: TRBV7-2; clone size: many; D gene: -; CDR3 protein: CASSLLINEKLFF; CDR3 DNA: TGTGCCAGCAGCTTATTAATCAATGAAAAACTGTTTTTT
J gene: TRBJ2-7; V gene: TRBV7-2; clone size: many; D gene: TRBD1; CDR3 protein: CASSAEGQTEQYF; CDR3 DNA: TGTGCCAGCAGCGCAGAGGGACAGACCGAGCAGTACTTC
J gene: TRBJ1-3; V gene: TRBV7-2; clone size: many; D gene: -; CDR3 protein: CASSPGPLADTIYF; CDR3 DNA: TGTGCCAGCAGCCCCGGGCCTTTAGCGGACACCATATATTTT
J gene: TRBJ1-6; V gene: TRBV6-5; clone size: many; D gene: TRBD1; CDR3 protein: CASSSPGTGVHSPLHF; CDR3 DNA: TGTGCCAGCAGTTCCCCCGGGACAGGGGTCCATTCACCCCTCCACTTT
J gene: TRBJ2-5; V gene: TRBV7-2; clone size: many; D gene: -; CDR3 protein: CASSLERVETQYF; CDR3 DNA: TGTGCCAGCAGCTTGGAAAGGGTAGAGACCCAGTACTTC
J gene: TRBJ2-7; V gene: TRBV7-2; clone size: many; D gene: -; CDR3 protein: CASSLRGGSSYEQYF; CDR3 DNA: TGTGCCAGCAGCTTAAGAGGGGGAAGCTCCTACGAGCAGTACTTC
J gene: TRBJ2-7; V gene: TRBV20-1; clone size: many; D gene: -; CDR3 protein: CSARGLTYEQYF; CDR3 DNA: TGCAGTGCTAGAGGGCTTACCTACGAGCAGTACTTC
J gene: TRBJ2-1; V gene: TRBV5-1; clone size: many; D gene: TRBD2; CDR3 protein: CASSTGLAGGSSYNEQFF; CDR3 DNA: TGCGCCAGCAGCACGGGACTAGCGGGGGGCAGCTCCTACAATGAGCAGTTCTTC
J gene: TRBJ1-4; V gene: TRBV5-5; clone size: many; D gene: TRBD1; CDR3 protein: CASSRSGQGGWEKLFF; CDR3 DNA: TGTGCCAGCAGCCGATCAGGACAGGGTGGTTGGGAAAAACTGTTTTTT